Below are 9 T cell receptor beta chains sequenced from a single sample in a study of T cells expressing NK-cell markers. TCRdb reprocessed the 5' RACE reads, keeping one entry per CDR3 protein, no DNA. With around 550,000 distinct CDR3 sequences in the sample, the ten largest clones hold approximately 4%. Sequenced sample: blood T cells: a sorted CD56 or NKG2C T cell subset, CD4+ or CD8+ T cells, or bulk PBMC T cells (not recorded which). The receptors stem from a man between 18 and 35 years old in good health.

This sequence joins TRBV18 and TRBJ2-3; TCRdb selects TRBD1, and the lack of DNA leaves this call unchecked. CDR1 KGHSH and CDR2 LQKENI come from the germline V gene. This CDR3 has 15 amino acids. This CDR3 is CASSPETGRTDTQYF.

The chain uses TRBV12-3 or TRBV12-4 and TRBJ2-5; TCRdb returns TRBD1, unconfirmable since there is no DNA. The CDR3 is 13 amino acids. CDR3: CASSSTSGGTQYF.

CDR3 loop: CSATTFSGRAGNEQFF. The chain has TRBV20-1 and TRBJ2-1; as DNA is missing, the TRBD2 call by TCRdb cannot be tested. The CDR3 totals 16 residues. Looked up from germline, CDR1 is DFQATT and CDR2 is SNEGSKA (reference sequence).

The chain combines TRBV20-1 with TRBJ2-1; the TCRdb D gene call, TRBD2, has no DNA to confirm it. The CDR3 covers 15 residues. Germline-derived CDR1 and CDR2 are DFQATT and SNEGSKA (reference sequence). The CDR3 sequence is CSASRLAGSYNEQFF.

The CDR3 is CASSTWTSGETDTQYF. The chain joins TRBV6-1 to TRBJ2-3; TCRdb proposes TRBD2, but this gene call is untestable without DNA. The CDR3 spans 16 residues. Per germline, CDR1 MNHNS and CDR2 SASEGT.

This chain links TRBV15 with TRBJ1-1; absent DNA, TCRdb's TRBD1 call cannot be checked. CDR1 and CDR2 (germline): LNHNV, YYDKDF (reference sequence). The CDR3 runs to 13 residues. The chain's CDR3 is CATSSTGGTEAFF. The full variable domain, in which reference TRBV15 and TRBJ1-1 provide the parts outside the CDR3, is DAMVIQNPRYQVTQFGKPVTLSCSQTLNHNVMYWYQQKSSQAPKLLFHYYDKDFNNEADTPDNFQSRRPNTSFCFLDIRSPGLGDTAMYLCATSSTGGTEAFFGQGTRLTVV.

This chain connects TRBV7-6 to TRBJ2-1; the D call from TCRdb, TRBD2, cannot be confirmed without DNA. The CDR3 totals 16 residues. Germline values: CDR1 SGHVS, CDR2 FNYEAQ. The CDR3 spells CASSIQGGRVDNEQFF. Supplemented by reference TRBV7-6 and TRBJ2-1, the full variable domain reads GAGVSQSPRYKVTKRGQDVALRCDPISGHVSLYWYRQALGQGPEFLTYFNYEAQQDKSGLPNDRFSAERPEGSISTLTIQRTEQRDSAMYRCASSIQGGRVDNEQFFGPGTRLTVL.

The V call is TRBV29-1, the J call TRBJ2-1. Germline loops: CDR1 SQVTM, CDR2 ANQGSEA. The CDR3 is 12 amino acids. CDR3 region: CSVDLYRTEQFF.

The chain uses TRBV14 and TRBJ2-2; with no DNA, the TCRdb D assignment of TRBD2 cannot be verified. Germline-derived CDR1 and CDR2 are SGHDN and FVKESK. The CDR3 has 16 residues. The CDR3 reads CASSLLEEGITGELFF.